These 24 T cell receptor beta chains were sequenced from one sample in a study of post-analysis software for immune sequencing data (dated by TCRdb to 2013 to 2016). Overall results and qualifications from the work: Four to six TRBV segments, including TRBV5-6, TRBV5-1 and TRBV20-1, were significantly more frequent in patients than controls.

These TCRs' antigens remain unknown. Libraries were prepared through PCR. These reads were obtained on an Illumina HiSeq 2500. To reduce PCR and sequencing biases, unique molecular identifiers were built into the TCR beta cDNA libraries. In TCRdb, the public reads were trimmed at Q25 with fastp and aligned with MiXCR, with productive beta chains retained. A single entry per CDR3 protein holds the most common genes and DNA from its merged rows. This sample comprises about 800,000 distinct CDR3 sequences, around 27% of them detected only once. The ten largest clones add up to 0.55% to 0.65% of the sample. Sequencing input: blood. Receptors originate from a girl aged 10 to 17 with multiple sclerosis.

V and J are TRBV20-1 and TRBJ2-4, with 8 bases identical to TRBD2. V lost 7 bases to trimming and J lost 13 bases; unmatched junction nucleotides: 24. The CDR3 consists of 16 residues. In germline, CDR1 is DFQATT, CDR2 SNEGSKA (reference sequence). CDR3 in amino acids: CSGKMGLVGGYNEQYF. The CDR3 nucleotides are TGCAGTGGAAAGATGGGACTAGTGGGAGGGTACAATGAGCAGTACTTC.

This clonotype was detected only once. This chain connects TRBV28 to TRBJ2-1; 8 bases match TRBD2. The CDR3 has 15 residues. Germline CDR1 reads MDHEN; CDR2 reads SYDVKM. The J segment lost 4 bases and the V segment lost 5 bases, leaving 7 bases of the junction unmatched. Here the CDR3 DNA reads TGTGCCAGCAGTCGCGCCACTAGCGGTTACAATGAGCAGTTCTTC. This translates into CASSRATSGYNEQFF.

V is TRBV7-8 and J is TRBJ1-6, with 7 bases that match TRBD1. The CDR3 sequence is 15 residues long. CDR1 and CDR2 (germline): SGHVS, FQNEAQ. The V gene end was trimmed by 4 bases and the J gene end by 7 bases; junction bases not matched to a gene: 7. This CDR3 is CASSYTGERNSPLHF. The CDR3 coding sequence is TGTGCCAGCAGCTATACAGGGGAGAGAAATTCACCCCTCCACTTT.

The table lists this clonotype with a count of one. Because it lacks the conserved phenylalanine or tryptophan at the end, this CDR3 is likely a read error. Because the CDR3's place on the DNA is in doubt, the DNA is left out and the CDR3 is given as listed by TCRdb. This chain links TRBV29-1 with TRBJ1-2. The CDR3 spans 12 amino acids, including both terminal residues. CDR1 and CDR2 (germline): SQVTM, ANQGSEA. The CDR3 spells CSVEDMTYGYTC.

This sequence joins TRBV3-1 and TRBJ2-3; TRBD1 matches 9 bases. After removal of 1 base from V and 4 bases from J, the junction contained 9 bases not matched to a gene. CDR1 and CDR2 (germline): LGHDT, YNNKEL (reference sequence). The CDR3 has 17 amino acids. In nucleotides, the CDR3 is TGTGCCAGCAGCCAAGTGGCGGACAGGGGTATTGCAGATACGCAGTATTTT. Protein product: CASSQVADRGIADTQYF.

This clonotype was counted only a few times. The chain is built from TRBV20-1 and TRBJ2-7; D gene uncertain. The CDR3 runs to 13 residues. Germline V lookup: CDR1 DFQATT, CDR2 SNEGSKA (reference sequence). Trimming shortened V by 7 bases and J by 0 bases, and 13 bases separated the two germline ends. Here the CDR3 reads CSVRKQSSYEQYF. For the CDR3, the DNA is TGCAGTGTTCGAAAGCAAAGCTCCTACGAGCAGTACTTC.

This chain connects TRBV20-1 to TRBJ1-2; 8 bases are a match to TRBD1. V was pared by 1 base and J by 7 bases, with 11 bases of the junction left unmatched. The CDR3 is made up of 15 amino acids. Per germline, CDR1 DFQATT and CDR2 SNEGSKA (reference sequence). The CDR3 DNA reads as TGCAGTGCTAGAGCGGACAGGGACCATCTTCTTGGCTACACCTTC. It encodes CSARADRDHLLGYTF.

This clonotype was counted at least ten times. V and J are TRBV7-8 and TRBJ2-5, with 7 bases matching TRBD2. The CDR3 extends over 14 amino acids. With 5 bases clipped from V and 1 base from J, the junction kept 4 bases outside the gene matches. Germline V lookup: CDR1 SGHVS, CDR2 FQNEAQ. CDR3 nucleotides: TGTGCCAGCAGCCTAAGGACTAGCCAAGAGACCCAGTACTTC. Protein sequence: CASSLRTSQETQYF.

The CDR3 spells CASSQRSGTGPYEQYF. The CDR3 DNA follows: TGTGCCAGCAGCCAGAGATCCGGGACAGGGCCCTACGAGCAGTACTTC. The chain combines TRBV4-2 with TRBJ2-7; 9 bases line up with TRBD1. The trim removed 3 bases at V and 2 bases at J, leaving 8 bases unmatched. The CDR3 covers 16 residues. Germline-derived CDR1 and CDR2 are LGHNA and YNFKEQ.

The gene calls are TRBV6-4 and TRBJ2-7, with 7 bases aligning to TRBD1. The CDR3 sequence is 14 residues long. Germline trimming cut 10 bases from V and 5 bases from J; bases unmatched to any gene: 14. The germline V gene encodes CDR1 MRHNA and CDR2 SNTAGT. The CDR3 region is CATAFRNRGHEQYF. Here the CDR3 DNA reads TGTGCCACCGCATTTAGGAACAGGGGCCACGAGCAGTACTTC.

The chain employs TRBV10-3 and TRBJ1-1, with TRBD1 matching over 7 bases. V was pared by 5 bases and J by 0 bases, with 3 bases of the junction left unmatched. Germline CDR1 and CDR2: ENHRY and SYGVKD. The CDR3 covers 14 residues. The CDR3 DNA is TGTGCCATCAGTTGGGACAGTATGAACACTGAAGCTTTCTTT. It specifies CAISWDSMNTEAFF.

This clonotype was observed a few times. The chain joins TRBV12-3 or TRBV12-4 to TRBJ2-5; 7 bases map to TRBD1. Trimming at V came to 6 bases and at J to 4 bases, leaving 11 bases not matched to a gene. This CDR3 region has 15 residues. CDR3 sequence (DNA): TGTGCCAGCAGATCGACAGGGATGGGGAGAGAGACCCAGTACTTC. It specifies CASRSTGMGRETQYF.

This chain uses TRBV5-6 with TRBJ2-1; D not certain. Trimming shortened V by 4 bases and J by 1 base, and 9 bases separated the two germline ends. Germline-derived CDR1 and CDR2 are SGHDT and YYEEEE. The CDR3 length is 14 residues. The CDR3 loop reads CASSDWASYNEQFF. Written as DNA, the CDR3 is TGTGCCAGCAGCGACTGGGCATCCTACAATGAGCAGTTCTTC.

This clonotype was seen repeatedly, ten times or more. The chain employs TRBV11-2 and TRBJ2-1; D not certain. Trimming shortened V by 1 base and J by 9 bases, and 7 bases separated the two germline ends. This CDR3 comprises 12 residues. CDR1 and CDR2 from the germline V gene are SGHAT and FQNNGV. The CDR3 DNA reads TGTGCCAGCAGCTTAGCGGGTGTTGAGCAGTTCTTC. Encoded protein: CASSLAGVEQFF.

This clonotype was seen more than once but under ten times. V is TRBV9 and J is TRBJ2-1; 9 bases are a match to TRBD1. The CDR3 is 17 amino acids. V shed 0 bases, J shed 7 bases, and the junction held 11 bases outside the gene matches. Germline values: CDR1 SGDLS, CDR2 YYNGEE. CDR3 in amino acids: CASSVAGQGTNGNEQFF. CDR3 DNA: TGTGCCAGCAGCGTAGCTGGACAGGGGACCAACGGGAATGAGCAGTTCTTC.

This chain connects TRBV29-1 to TRBJ1-1; D remains ambiguous. This CDR3 spans 12 amino acids. The V gene lost 4 bases and the J gene lost 5 bases, with 11 bases spanning the gap. Germline-derived CDR1 and CDR2 are SQVTM and ANQGSEA. As DNA, the CDR3 is TGCAGCGTTGGCGGAGGGCTTACTGAAGCTTTCTTT. Translating it yields CSVGGGLTEAFF.

This chain connects TRBV4-1 to TRBJ1-1; a weak D match, TRBD1 (5 bases). Trimming left V 2 bases short and J 8 bases short, with 12 bases between. The CDR3 is 13 residues long. Looked up from germline, CDR1 is MGHRA and CDR2 is YSYEKL. CDR3 in DNA: TGCGCCAGCAGCCAACCCCCCGGGACCGAAGCTTTCTTT. This encodes CASSQPPGTEAFF.

This clonotype showed up just a few times. V is TRBV5-1 and J is TRBJ1-6, with a weak D call TRBD1 (6 bases). The CDR3 is 17 residues long. The germline CDR1 and CDR2 sequences are SGHRS and YFSETQ. The germline V and J ends were trimmed by 0 bases and 8 bases, with 18 bases remaining between them. The CDR3 region has the DNA TGCGCCAGCAGCTTGGCCGGACGGATTTCAGGGGATTCACCCCTCCACTTT. Translated, it gives CASSLAGRISGDSPLHF.

This clonotype was seen only a few times. The chain joins TRBV2 to TRBJ2-3; 9 bases are a match to TRBD1. The V gene's germline CDR1 is SNHLY and CDR2 FYNNEI. This CDR3 spans 14 amino acids. V lost 10 bases, J lost 5 bases, and 10 bases stayed unmatched. CDR3 loop: CATPSGTGIDTQYF. DNA of the CDR3: TGTGCCACCCCCTCCGGGACAGGGATAGATACGCAGTATTTT.

This CDR3 reads CSVEWWGDSTDTQYF. The DNA for the CDR3 is TGCAGCGTTGAATGGTGGGGAGACAGCACAGATACGCAGTATTTT. The genes are TRBV29-1 and TRBJ2-3; possible D gene TRBD2, 5 bases. V was pared by 2 bases and J by 0 bases, with 12 bases between. Germline CDR1 is SQVTM and CDR2 is ANQGSEA. The CDR3 loop spans 15 amino acids.

In this sample, this clonotype turned up a few times. The V call is TRBV20-1, the J call TRBJ2-4; 14 bases line up with TRBD2. Per the germline V gene, CDR1 is DFQATT and CDR2 is SNEGSKA (reference sequence). There are 18 residues in the CDR3. V lost 3 bases and J lost 0; bases outside the gene matches: 7. CDR3 nucleotides: TGCAGTGCTAGCCCCGGGACTAGCGGGGGCCTAGCCAAAAACATTCAGTACTTC. This gives the protein CSASPGTSGGLAKNIQYF.

This clonotype was observed a few times. J is TRBJ1-2 and V is TRBV20-1; D not resolved. CDR1 is DFQATT and CDR2 is SNEGSKA in the germline V gene (reference sequence). V was clipped by 5 bases and J by 3 bases, with 13 bases between them. The CDR3 totals 13 residues. The CDR3 sequence: CSADPPVDYGYTF. The CDR3 DNA follows: TGCAGTGCTGACCCCCCGGTAGACTATGGCTACACCTTC.

This clonotype was observed a handful of times. The chain is built from TRBV11-2 and TRBJ2-5, with a tentative D call TRBD2 (6 bases). Deletions cut 3 bases from V and 6 bases from J, with 14 bases between. This CDR3 is built from 14 residues. The germline V gene has CDR1 SGHAT and CDR2 FQNNGV. The CDR3 sequence is CASSLPEEGQTQYF. As DNA, the CDR3 is TGTGCCAGCAGCTTGCCCGAGGAGGGACAGACCCAGTACTTC.

This chain links TRBV6-5 with TRBJ1-3, with D perhaps matching TRBD1 (6 bases). V was trimmed by 4 bases and J by 0 bases, leaving 10 bases between them. Germline V gene sequence: CDR1 MNHEY, CDR2 SVGAGI. The CDR3 spans 15 residues. This CDR3 is CASSSDRNSGNTIYF. The CDR3, as DNA: TGTGCCAGCAGTTCGGACAGAAACTCTGGAAACACCATATATTTT.